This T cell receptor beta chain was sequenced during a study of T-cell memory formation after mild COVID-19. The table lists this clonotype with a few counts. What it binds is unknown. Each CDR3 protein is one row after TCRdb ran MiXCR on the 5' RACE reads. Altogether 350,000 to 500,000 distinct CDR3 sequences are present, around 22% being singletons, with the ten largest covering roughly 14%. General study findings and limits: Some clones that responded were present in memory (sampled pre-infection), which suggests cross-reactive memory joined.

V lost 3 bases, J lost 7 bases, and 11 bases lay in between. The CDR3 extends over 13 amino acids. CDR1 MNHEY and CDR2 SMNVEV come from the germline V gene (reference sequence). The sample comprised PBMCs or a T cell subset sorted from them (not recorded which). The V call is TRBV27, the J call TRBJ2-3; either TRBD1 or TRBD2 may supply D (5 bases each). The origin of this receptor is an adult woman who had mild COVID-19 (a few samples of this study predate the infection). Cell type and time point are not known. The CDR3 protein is CASSFQGVNTQYF. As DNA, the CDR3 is TGTGCCAGCAGTTTCCAGGGAGTGAATACGCAGTATTTT.